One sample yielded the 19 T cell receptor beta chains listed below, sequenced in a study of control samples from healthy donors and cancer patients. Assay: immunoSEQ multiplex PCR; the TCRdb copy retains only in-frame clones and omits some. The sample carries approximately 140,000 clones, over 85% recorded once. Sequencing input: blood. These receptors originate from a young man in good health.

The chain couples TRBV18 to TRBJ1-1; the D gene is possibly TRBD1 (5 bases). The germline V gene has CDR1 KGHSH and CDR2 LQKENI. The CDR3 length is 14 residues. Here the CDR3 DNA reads TGTGCAGCTCACCGGACGACTTCGACAGAAGGAGCTTTCTTT. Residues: CAAHRTTSTEGAFF.

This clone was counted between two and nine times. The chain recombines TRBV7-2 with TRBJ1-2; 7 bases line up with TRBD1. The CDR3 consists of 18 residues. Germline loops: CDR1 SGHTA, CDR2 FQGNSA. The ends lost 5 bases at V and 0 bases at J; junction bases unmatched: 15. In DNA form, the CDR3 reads TGTGCCAGCAGCCCCCACGCCTTTAGCAGGGGGGCTAACTATGGCTACACCTTC. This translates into CASSPHAFSRGANYGYTF.

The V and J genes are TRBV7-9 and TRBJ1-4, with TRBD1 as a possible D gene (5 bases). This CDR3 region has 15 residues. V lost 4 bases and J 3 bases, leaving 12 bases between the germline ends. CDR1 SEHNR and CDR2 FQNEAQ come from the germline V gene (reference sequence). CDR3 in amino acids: CASSYSKGPNEKLFF. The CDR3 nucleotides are TGTGCCAGCAGCTACTCAAAGGGACCTAATGAAAAACTGTTTTTT. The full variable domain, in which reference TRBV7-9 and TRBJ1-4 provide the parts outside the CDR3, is DTGVSQNPRHKITKRGQNVTFRCDPISEHNRLYWYRQTLGQGPEFLTYFQNEAQLEKSRLLSDRFSAERPKGSFSTLEIQRTEQGDSAMYLCASSYSKGPNEKLFFGSGTQLSVL.

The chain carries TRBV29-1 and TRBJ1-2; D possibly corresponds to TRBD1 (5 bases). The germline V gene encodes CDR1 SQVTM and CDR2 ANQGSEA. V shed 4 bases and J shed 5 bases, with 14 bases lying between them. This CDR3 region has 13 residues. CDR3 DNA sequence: TGCAGCGTTGGGGTTGGGGGTTTTTATGGCTACACCTTC. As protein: CSVGVGGFYGYTF.

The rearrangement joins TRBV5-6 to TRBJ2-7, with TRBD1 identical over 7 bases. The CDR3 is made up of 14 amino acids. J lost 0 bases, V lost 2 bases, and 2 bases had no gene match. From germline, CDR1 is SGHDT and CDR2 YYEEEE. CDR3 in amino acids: CASSLGQDSYEQYF. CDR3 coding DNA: TGTGCCAGCAGCTTAGGACAGGACTCCTACGAGCAGTACTTC.

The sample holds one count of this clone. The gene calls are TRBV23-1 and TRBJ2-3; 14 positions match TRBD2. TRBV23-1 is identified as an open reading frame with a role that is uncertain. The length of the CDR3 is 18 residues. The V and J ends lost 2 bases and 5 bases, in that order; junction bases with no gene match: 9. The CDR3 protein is CASSQTTGTSGSVDTQYF. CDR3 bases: TGCGCCAGCAGTCAAACCACCGGGACTAGCGGGAGCGTAGATACGCAGTATTTT.

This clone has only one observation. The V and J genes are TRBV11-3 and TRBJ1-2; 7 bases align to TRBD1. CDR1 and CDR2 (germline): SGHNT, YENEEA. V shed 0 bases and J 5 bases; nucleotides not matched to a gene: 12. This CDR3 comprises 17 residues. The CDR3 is CASSLDFPETGTYGYTF. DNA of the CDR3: TGTGCCAGCAGCTTAGATTTTCCGGAGACAGGGACATATGGCTACACCTTC.

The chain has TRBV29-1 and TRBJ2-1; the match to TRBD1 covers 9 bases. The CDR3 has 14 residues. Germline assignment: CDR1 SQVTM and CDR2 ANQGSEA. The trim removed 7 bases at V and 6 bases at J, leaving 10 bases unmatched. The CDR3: CSAKTGTGINEQFF. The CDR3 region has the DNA TGCAGCGCCAAAACCGGGACAGGGATCAATGAGCAGTTCTTC.

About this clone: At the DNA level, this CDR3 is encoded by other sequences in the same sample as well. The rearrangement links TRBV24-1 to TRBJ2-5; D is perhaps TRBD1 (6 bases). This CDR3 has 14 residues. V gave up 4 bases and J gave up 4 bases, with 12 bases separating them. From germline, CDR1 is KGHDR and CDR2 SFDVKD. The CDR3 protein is CATSDPRGGETQYF. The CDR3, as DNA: TGTGCCACCAGTGACCCTCGAGGGGGAGAGACCCAGTACTTC.

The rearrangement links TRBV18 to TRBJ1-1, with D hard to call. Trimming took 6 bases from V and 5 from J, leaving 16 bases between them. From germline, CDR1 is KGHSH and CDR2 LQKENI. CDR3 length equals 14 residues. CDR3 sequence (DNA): TGTGCCAGCTCCCAAGGAACCACGGGGACTGAAGCTTTCTTT. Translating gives CASSQGTTGTEAFF. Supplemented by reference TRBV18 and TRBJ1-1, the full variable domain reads NAGVMQNPRHLVRRRGQEARLRCSPMKGHSHVYWYRQLPEEGLKFMVYLQKENIIDESGMPKERFSAEFPKEGPSILRIQQVVRGDSAAYFCASSQGTTGTEAFFGQGTRLTVV.

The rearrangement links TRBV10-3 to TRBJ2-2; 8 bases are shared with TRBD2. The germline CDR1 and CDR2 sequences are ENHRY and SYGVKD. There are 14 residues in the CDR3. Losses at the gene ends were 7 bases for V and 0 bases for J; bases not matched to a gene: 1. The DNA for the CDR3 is TGTGCCATCAAGGGACTAGCGAACACCGGGGAGCTGTTTTTT. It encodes CAIKGLANTGELFF.

CDR3 protein: CASSYTGTEAFF. In DNA, the CDR3 is TGTGCCAGCAGTTACACAGGCACTGAAGCTTTCTTT. The rearrangement links TRBV2 to TRBJ1-1, with D possibly TRBD1 on 5 matching bases. V shed 5 bases and J shed 4 bases, with 8 bases lying between them. Germline-derived CDR1 and CDR2 are SNHLY and FYNNEI. This CDR3 region has 12 residues.

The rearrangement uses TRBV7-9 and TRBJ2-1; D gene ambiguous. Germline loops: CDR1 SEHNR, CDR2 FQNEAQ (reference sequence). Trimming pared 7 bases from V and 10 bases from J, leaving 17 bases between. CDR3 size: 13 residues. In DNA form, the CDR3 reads TGTGCCAGCACCCCCCCCCTCCTTGGGGAGCAGTTCTTC. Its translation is CASTPPLLGEQFF.

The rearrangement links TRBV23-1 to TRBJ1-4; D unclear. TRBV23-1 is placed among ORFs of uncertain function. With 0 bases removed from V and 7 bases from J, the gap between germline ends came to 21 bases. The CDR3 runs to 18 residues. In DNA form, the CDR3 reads TGCGCCAGCAGTCAATCTCACAAGGCCCTGGTTGAAGTTGAAAAACTGTTTTTT. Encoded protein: CASSQSHKALVEVEKLFF.

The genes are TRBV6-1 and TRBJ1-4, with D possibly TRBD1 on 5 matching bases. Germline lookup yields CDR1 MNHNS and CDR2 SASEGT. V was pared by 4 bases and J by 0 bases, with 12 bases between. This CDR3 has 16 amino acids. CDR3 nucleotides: TGTGCCAGCAGTGGGGGACCGGGGGCAACTAATGAAAAACTGTTTTTT. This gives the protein CASSGGPGATNEKLFF.

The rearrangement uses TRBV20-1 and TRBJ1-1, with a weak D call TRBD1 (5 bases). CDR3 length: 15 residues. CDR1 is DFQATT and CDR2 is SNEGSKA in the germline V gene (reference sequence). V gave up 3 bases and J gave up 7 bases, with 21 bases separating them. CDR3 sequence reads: CSASHSGGGGVEAFF. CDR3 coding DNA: TGCAGTGCTAGTCACAGTGGGGGGGGTGGAGTTGAAGCTTTCTTT.

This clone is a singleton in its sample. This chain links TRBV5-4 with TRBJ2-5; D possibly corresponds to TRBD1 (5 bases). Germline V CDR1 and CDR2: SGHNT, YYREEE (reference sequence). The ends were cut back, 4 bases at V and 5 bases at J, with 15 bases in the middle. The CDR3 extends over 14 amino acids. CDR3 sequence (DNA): TGTGCCAGCAGCCCCCCACAGGCCGGGGAGACCCAGTACTTC. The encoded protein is CASSPPQAGETQYF.

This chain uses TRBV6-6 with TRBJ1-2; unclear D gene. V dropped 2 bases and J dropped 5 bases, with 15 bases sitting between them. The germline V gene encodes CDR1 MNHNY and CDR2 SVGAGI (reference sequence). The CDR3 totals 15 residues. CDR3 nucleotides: TGTGCCAGCAGTTACGACCCTCGACACTATTATGGCTACACCTTC. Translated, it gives CASSYDPRHYYGYTF.

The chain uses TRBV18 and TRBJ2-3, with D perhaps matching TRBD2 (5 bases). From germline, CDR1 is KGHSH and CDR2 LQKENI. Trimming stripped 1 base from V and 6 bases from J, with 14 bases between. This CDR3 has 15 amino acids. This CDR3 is CASSPLYGSSDTQYF. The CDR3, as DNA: TGTGCCAGCTCACCACTTTATGGGAGTTCGGATACGCAGTATTTT.